Listed here are 25 T cell receptor beta chains from one sample, sequenced in a study of T cell changes during pregnancy in multiple sclerosis (dated by TCRdb to the late 2010s). Library preparation employed the immunoSEQ multiplex PCR assay. Not all clones reach the TCRdb copy of this immuneACCESS table, which keeps in-frame sequences only. Checked studies attribute under half of the gap to unresolved V genes and leave the rest unexplained. Present in this sample are around 100,000 clones, approximately 93% of which were seen just once. Clones ranked in the top ten supply 3.5% of the sample. The sample here was peripheral blood, taken after pregnancy. All receptors derive from a female donor with multiple sclerosis, enrolled in a pregnancy study.

J is TRBJ1-2 and V is TRBV10-1; D remains ambiguous. Looked up from germline, CDR1 is WNHNN and CDR2 is SYGVQD (reference sequence). The V end was cut by 10 bases, the J end by 0 bases, with 12 bases between. The length of the CDR3 is 13 residues. The CDR3 nucleotides read TGCGCCACCACGCAGGCCCCTAACTATGGCTACACCTTC. Its translation: CATTQAPNYGYTF.

The chain links TRBV27 to TRBJ2-3, with a possible D match to TRBD2 (6 bases). V shed 7 bases and J shed 1 base, with 9 bases lying between them. CDR1 and CDR2 (germline): MNHEY, SMNVEV (reference sequence). The CDR3 has 13 amino acids. In DNA form, the CDR3 reads TGTGCCAGCACGCCGGGGGGCACAGATACGCAGTATTTT. This sequence encodes CASTPGGTDTQYF.

The chain is built from TRBV4-2 and TRBJ2-5; weak D call: TRBD1 (6 bases). CDR3 size: 15 residues. The germline V gene encodes CDR1 LGHNA and CDR2 YNFKEQ. V was pared by 4 bases and J by 5 bases, with 17 bases between. CDR3 in amino acids: CASSPSPGVLETQYF. As DNA, the CDR3 is TGTGCCAGCAGCCCGAGTCCAGGGGTCCTGGAGACCCAGTACTTC.

This rearrangement joins TRBV7-2 to TRBJ1-6; D remains unclear. Germline V gene data show CDR1 as SGHTA and CDR2 as FQGNSA. The length of the CDR3 is 16 residues. Deletions cut 5 bases from V and 0 bases from J, with 11 bases between. CDR3 sequence (DNA): TGTGCCAGCAGCCCCGAGGGCAGCTCCTATAATTCACCCCTCCACTTT. Translating gives CASSPEGSSYNSPLHF. The whole variable domain, remainder taken from reference TRBV7-2 and TRBJ1-6, is GAGVSQSPSNKVTEKGKDVELRCDPISGHTALYWYRQSLGQGLEFLIYFQGNSAPDKSGLPSDRFSAERTGGSVSTLTIQRTQQEDSAVYLCASSPEGSSYNSPLHFGNGTRLTVT.

The chain joins TRBV2 to TRBJ1-3; 8 bases match TRBD1. V lost 1 base and J lost 3; bases outside the gene matches: 8. Germline values: CDR1 SNHLY, CDR2 FYNNEI. This CDR3 is 17 amino acids long. CDR3 sequence (DNA): TGTGCCAGCAGTGAAGGCCTGGACAGGGTTGGTGGAAACACCATATATTTT. Translating gives CASSEGLDRVGGNTIYF.

The genes are TRBV15 and TRBJ2-7; 11 bases fit TRBD1. CDR1 LNHNV and CDR2 YYDKDF come from the germline V gene (reference sequence). The ends lost 2 bases at V and 5 bases at J; junction bases unmatched: 8. The CDR3 loop spans 16 amino acids. CDR3 residues: CATSRLTGTGGNEQYF. For the CDR3, the DNA is TGTGCCACCAGCAGACTCACCGGGACAGGGGGGAACGAGCAGTACTTC.

This rearrangement joins TRBV6-1 to TRBJ1-4; the D is unclear. The CDR3 consists of 12 residues. Germline V lookup: CDR1 MNHNS, CDR2 SASEGT. V lost 4 bases and J 8 bases, leaving 8 bases between the germline ends. CDR3 sequence reads: CASSGQREKLFF. The DNA for the CDR3 is TGTGCCAGCAGTGGTCAACGGGAAAAACTGTTTTTT.

The V and J genes are TRBV5-6 and TRBJ2-7; 10 bases are shared with TRBD1. Germline loops: CDR1 SGHDT, CDR2 YYEEEE. CDR3 length equals 16 residues. Trimming cost V 3 bases and J 1 base; bases outside gene matches: 7. Here the CDR3 DNA reads TGTGCCAGCAGCTGGGAACCGGGACAGGGGTCCTACGAGCAGTACTTC. This encodes CASSWEPGQGSYEQYF.

The chain employs TRBV29-1 and TRBJ1-1; 8 nucleotides line up with TRBD1. The ends lost 6 bases at V and 1 base at J; junction bases unmatched: 7. Germline loops: CDR1 SQVTM, CDR2 ANQGSEA. This CDR3 contains 14 residues. The CDR3: CSVAQGAWNTEAFF. The CDR3 DNA follows: TGCAGCGTGGCCCAGGGGGCTTGGAACACTGAAGCTTTCTTT.

The sample holds a few counts of this clone. V is TRBV10-3 and J is TRBJ1-6; 7 nucleotides agree with TRBD1. The CDR3 runs 15 residues. V shed 0 bases, J shed 5 bases, and the junction held 1 base outside the gene matches. Germline V gives CDR1 ENHRY, CDR2 SYGVKD. CDR3: CAISESGQDNSPLHF. The DNA of the CDR3 is TGTGCCATCAGTGAGTCAGGACAGGATAATTCACCCCTCCACTTT.

V and J are TRBV7-9 and TRBJ2-7; perhaps TRBD2 as D (5 bases). This CDR3 is built from 16 residues. The ends were cut back, 5 bases at V and 2 bases at J, with 19 bases in the middle. The germline gives CDR1 SEHNR, CDR2 FQNEAQ (reference sequence). The DNA for the CDR3 is TGTGCCAGCAGCCTGCCCGGGATAGGGAAGGCCTACGAGCAGTACTTC. Translating it yields CASSLPGIGKAYEQYF.

The chain combines TRBV6-6 with TRBJ1-4; D gene unclear. V lost 2 bases, J lost 7 bases, and 8 bases lay in between. The CDR3 is 13 residues long. The germline V gene has CDR1 MNHNY and CDR2 SVGAGI (reference sequence). The CDR3 DNA reads as TGTGCCAGCAGTTACCGGCGGGGTGAAAAACTGTTTTTT. Translating it yields CASSYRRGEKLFF.

CDR3: CASSPGQGAYEQYF. Here the CDR3 DNA reads TGTGCCAGCAGCCCAGGACAGGGGGCTTACGAGCAGTACTTC. This chain joins TRBV5-4 and TRBJ2-7, with TRBD1 identical over 11 bases. CDR3 length equals 14 residues. Germline CDR1 reads SGHNT; CDR2 reads YYREEE (reference sequence). J lost 4 bases, V lost 4 bases, and 4 bases had no gene match.

CDR3 nucleotide sequence: TGTGCCAGCAGCTTGGGGGGCCCTGGAAACACCATATATTTT. Amino acid sequence: CASSLGGPGNTIYF. This chain uses TRBV5-4 with TRBJ1-3, with D perhaps matching TRBD1 (5 bases). The CDR3 has 14 amino acids. Trimming pared 0 bases from V and 2 bases from J, leaving 6 bases between. CDR1 SGHNT and CDR2 YYREEE come from the germline V gene (reference sequence).

The V gene is TRBV9, the J gene TRBJ1-1; a weak D match, TRBD1 (5 bases). CDR3 length: 16 amino acids. The V end was cut by 0 bases, the J end by 1 base, with 13 bases between. CDR1 is SGDLS, CDR2 YYNGEE, per germline. The CDR3 DNA reads TGTGCCAGCAGCGTAGGGGAAGGGGAACCGAACACTGAAGCTTTCTTT. It codes for CASSVGEGEPNTEAFF.

As concerns this clone: One end of the junction is discordant with germline, which a read error may explain. The CDR3 bases are TGTGTCAGCAGCCAGGGATATGGCTACACCTTC. Its protein product is CVSSQGYGYTF. The chain combines TRBV6-5 with TRBJ1-2; tentatively, D is TRBD1 (5 bases). Germline lookup yields CDR1 MNHEY and CDR2 SVGAGI. The CDR3 runs to 11 residues.

This CDR3 reads CASSGLRDSLFESTDTQYF. DNA of the CDR3: TGTGCCAGCAGTGGACTCCGGGACAGCCTCTTCGAGAGCACAGATACGCAGTATTTT. The rearrangement joins TRBV6-1 to TRBJ2-3; 7 bases line up with TRBD1. Germline CDR1 reads MNHNS; CDR2 reads SASEGT. With 4 bases clipped from V and 0 bases from J, the junction kept 16 bases outside the gene matches. The CDR3 has 19 residues.

The V call is TRBV27, the J call TRBJ2-7, with TRBD1 matching 9 bases. The CDR3 runs to 14 residues. Germline trimming cut 5 bases from V and 5 bases from J; bases unmatched to any gene: 7. Germline V gene lookup returns CDR1 MNHEY and CDR2 SMNVEV (reference sequence). This CDR3 reads CASSHDRGTHEQYF. For the CDR3, the DNA is TGTGCCAGCAGTCACGACAGGGGGACCCACGAGCAGTACTTC.

The chain is built from TRBV13 and TRBJ2-7; TRBD1 matches at 7 bases. CDR3 length: 14 amino acids. From germline, CDR1 is PRHDT and CDR2 FYEKMQ (reference sequence). The junction had 6 bases not matched to a gene; V was cut back by 5 bases and J by 2 bases. CDR3 loop: CASSPRTGTYEQYF. The CDR3 DNA reads as TGTGCCAGCAGCCCAAGGACAGGTACCTACGAGCAGTACTTC.

The rearrangement uses TRBV20-1 and TRBJ2-7; D gene unclear. The V gene lost 3 bases and the J gene lost 4 bases, with 7 bases spanning the gap. Germline CDR1 is DFQATT and CDR2 is SNEGSKA (reference sequence). CDR3 length: 11 amino acids. This CDR3 is CSASDIYEQYF. DNA of the CDR3: TGCAGTGCTAGTGACATTTACGAGCAGTACTTC.

The V call is TRBV30, the J call TRBJ1-3, with D tentatively TRBD1 (5 bases). CDR3 length equals 15 residues. The germline gives CDR1 GTSNPN, CDR2 SVGIG (reference sequence). Deletions cut 0 bases from V and 2 bases from J, with 11 bases between. The CDR3 bases are TGTGCCTGGAGTGTAAAGGGGTCCGCTGGAAACACCATATATTTT. Protein product: CAWSVKGSAGNTIYF.

The chain joins TRBV11-2 to TRBJ2-4, with 9 bases that match TRBD1. The CDR3 has 14 amino acids. Germline V gives CDR1 SGHAT, CDR2 FQNNGV. V was pared by 8 bases and J by 6 bases, with 8 bases of the junction left unmatched. The CDR3 region is CASGTRDRANIQYF. The CDR3 DNA sequence: TGTGCCAGCGGAACCCGGGACAGGGCAAACATTCAGTACTTC.

In DNA form, the CDR3 reads TGCGCCAGCAGCTTGGGACACCCTGGAGAGACCCAGTACTTC. Protein sequence: CASSLGHPGETQYF. The chain couples TRBV5-1 to TRBJ2-5, with unresolved D. Trimming cost V 0 bases and J 4 bases, with 10 bases left between them. The CDR3 loop spans 14 amino acids. Looked up from germline, CDR1 is SGHRS and CDR2 is YFSETQ.

The V call is TRBV2, the J call TRBJ1-2, with 7 bases that match TRBD1. J gave up 9 bases and V 9 bases, and 7 bases lay outside the gene matches. The CDR3 has 11 amino acids. Germline V gene data show CDR1 as SNHLY and CDR2 as FYNNEI. CDR3 in DNA: TGTGCCAGGGGGGACAGTGCGAGCTACACCTTC. The encoded protein is CARGDSASYTF. Supplemented by reference TRBV2 and TRBJ1-2, the full variable domain reads EPEVTQTPSHQVTQMGQEVILRCVPISNHLYFYWYRQILGQKVEFLVSFYNNEISEKSEIFDDQFSVERPDGSNFTLKIRSTKLEDSAMYFCARGDSASYTFGSGTRLTVV.

CDR3 loop: CASGPGQVGDTQYF. The CDR3, as DNA: TGTGCTAGTGGTCCCGGACAGGTGGGGGATACGCAGTATTTT. This rearrangement joins TRBV12-5 to TRBJ2-3; TRBD1 agrees at 7 bases. Trimming took 5 bases from V and 6 from J; bases not matched to a gene: 8. The germline V gene encodes CDR1 LGHNT and CDR2 FRNRAP. There are 14 residues in the CDR3.